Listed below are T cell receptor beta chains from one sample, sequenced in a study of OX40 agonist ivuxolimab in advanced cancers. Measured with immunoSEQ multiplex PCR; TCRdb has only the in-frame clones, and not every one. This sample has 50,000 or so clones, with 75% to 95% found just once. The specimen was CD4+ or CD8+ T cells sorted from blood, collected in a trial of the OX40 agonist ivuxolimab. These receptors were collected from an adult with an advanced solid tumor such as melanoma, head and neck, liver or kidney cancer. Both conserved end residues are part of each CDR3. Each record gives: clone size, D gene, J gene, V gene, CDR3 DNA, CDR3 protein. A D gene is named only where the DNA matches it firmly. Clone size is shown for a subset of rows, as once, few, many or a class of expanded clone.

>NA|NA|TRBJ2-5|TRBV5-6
TGTGCCAGCAGCTTTGGGTACCAAGAGACCCAGTACTTC
CASSFGYQETQYF
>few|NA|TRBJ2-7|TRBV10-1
TGCGCCAGCAGTGAGGAGTTGGTCTGGGGGCGCGTCGAGCAGTACTTC
CASSEELVWGRVEQYF
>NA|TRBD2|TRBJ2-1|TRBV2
TGTGCCAGCACGGGGGGTGAAAGCGGGAGGCTCTACAATGAGCAGTTCTTC
CASTGGESGRLYNEQFF
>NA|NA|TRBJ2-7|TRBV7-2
TGTGCCAGCAGCTTAGGGCAGGGGGGGACCTACGAGCAGTACTTC
CASSLGQGGTYEQYF
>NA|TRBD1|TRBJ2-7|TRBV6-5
TGTGCCAGCAGTTCCTCCCCTAGACAGGGGGCCTACGAGCAGTACTTC
CASSSSPRQGAYEQYF
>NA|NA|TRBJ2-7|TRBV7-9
TGTGCCAGCAGCGTTGGGACGGCTCGCGAGCAGTACTTC
CASSVGTAREQYF
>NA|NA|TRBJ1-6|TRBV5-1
TGCGCCAGCAGCTTGGCGGGTGGCGGGGGTCAGTATTCACCCCTCCACTTT
CASSLAGGGGQYSPLHF
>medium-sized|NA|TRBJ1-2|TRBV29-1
TGCAGCGTTGTATTTTCCCACTATGGCTACACCTTC
CSVVFSHYGYTF
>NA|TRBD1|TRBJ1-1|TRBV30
TGTGCCTGGAGTGGTCGACAGGGTACTGAAGCTTTCTTT
CAWSGRQGTEAFF
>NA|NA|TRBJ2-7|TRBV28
TGTGCCAGCAGTTTAGGGAAGGGACATTCCTACGAGCAGTACTTC
CASSLGKGHSYEQYF
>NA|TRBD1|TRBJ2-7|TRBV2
TGTGCCAGCAGGGGGACAGGGCCCTACGAGCAGTACTTC
CASRGTGPYEQYF
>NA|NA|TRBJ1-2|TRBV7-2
TGTGCCAGCAGCTTGAACCCCCCCTATTTGGGCTACACCTTC
CASSLNPPYLGYTF
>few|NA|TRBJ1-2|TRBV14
TGTGCCAGCAGCCTTAGTAACTATGGCTACACCTTC
CASSLSNYGYTF
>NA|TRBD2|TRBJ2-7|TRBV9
TGTGCCAGCAGCTCCCCCGGGACTAGCTCCGAGCAGTACTTC
CASSSPGTSSEQYF
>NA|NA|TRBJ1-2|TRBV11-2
TGTGCCAGCAGCTCTGAGCGCTTAGATGGCTACACCTTC
CASSSERLDGYTF
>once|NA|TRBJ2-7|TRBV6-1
TGTGCCAGCAGTGAACCAGGGCGGGCCGACTACGAGCAGTACTTC
CASSEPGRADYEQYF
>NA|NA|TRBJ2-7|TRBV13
TGTGCCAGCAGCTTACACAGGGAAACCTACGAGCAGTACTTC
CASSLHRETYEQYF
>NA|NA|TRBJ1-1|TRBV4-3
TGCGCCAGCAGCCAAGTGGGGGGCGCAGAGTTGGGGACTGAAGCTTTCTTT
CASSQVGGAELGTEAFF
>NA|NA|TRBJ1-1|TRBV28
TGTGCCAGCAGTACGGGACTCCAGAACACTGAAGCTTTCTTT
CASSTGLQNTEAFF
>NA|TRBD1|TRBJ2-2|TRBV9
TGTGCCAGCTCTCGGACAGGGGGCAACACCGGGGAGCTGTTTTTT
CASSRTGGNTGELFF
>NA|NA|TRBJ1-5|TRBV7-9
TGTGCCAGCAGCTTTTCTTTCGTAGGGGATAGCAATCAGCCCCAGCATTTT
CASSFSFVGDSNQPQHF
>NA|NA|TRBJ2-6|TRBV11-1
TGTGCCAGCGGCGCGGGAGGGGCCAACGTCCTGACTTTC
CASGAGGANVLTF
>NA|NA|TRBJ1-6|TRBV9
TGTGCCAGCAGCGTTGAAGCAGGGGTATCTTTCCCCCTCCACTTT
CASSVEAGVSFPLHF
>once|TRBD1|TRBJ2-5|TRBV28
TGTGCCAGCAGCCATACGACAGGGGTAGAGACCCAGTACTTC
CASSHTTGVETQYF
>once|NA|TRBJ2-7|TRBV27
TGTGCCAGCAGTCCCGACGGGACCTTATTCTACGAGCAGTACTTC
CASSPDGTLFYEQYF
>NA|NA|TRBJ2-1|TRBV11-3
TGTGCCAGCAGCTTAATGAGCGGAGGGCTCTACAATGAGCAGTTCTTC
CASSLMSGGLYNEQFF
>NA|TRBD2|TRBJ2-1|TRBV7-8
TGTGCCAGCAGCCCGCACAGCGGGGCAATCAATGAGCAGTTCTTC
CASSPHSGAINEQFF
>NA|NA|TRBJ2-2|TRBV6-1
TGTGCCAGCAGTGAAGCTACCGGGGAGCTGTTTTTT
CASSEATGELFF
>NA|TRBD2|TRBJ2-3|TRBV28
TGTGCCAGCAGTTTACCCTGGGGGACTAGCGGCCCAGATACGCAGTATTTT
CASSLPWGTSGPDTQYF
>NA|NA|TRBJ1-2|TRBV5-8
TGTGCCAGCAGCCTATACAGAGCTAACTATGGCTACACCTTC
CASSLYRANYGYTF
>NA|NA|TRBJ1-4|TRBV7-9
TGTGCCAGCAGCTTAGTACAGCCTAATGAAAAACTGTTTTTT
CASSLVQPNEKLFF
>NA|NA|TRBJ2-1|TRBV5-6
TGTGCCAGCAGCATCGCTGACTACAATGAGCAGTTCTTC
CASSIADYNEQFF
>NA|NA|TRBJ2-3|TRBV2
TGTGCCAGCAGTGAGCTTGGAGGGACTTACACAGATACGCAGTATTTT
CASSELGGTYTDTQYF
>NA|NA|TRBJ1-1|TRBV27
TGTGCCAGCAGTTTAGTAGGGATGTTTGGGACTGAAGCTTTCTTT
CASSLVGMFGTEAFF
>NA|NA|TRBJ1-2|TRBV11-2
TGTGCCAGCAGCTTCGAGGGTCCAGATGGCTACACCTTC
CASSFEGPDGYTF
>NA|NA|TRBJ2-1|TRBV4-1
TGCGCCAGCAGCCAAGATCGCAAGTACAATGAGCAGTTCTTC
CASSQDRKYNEQFF
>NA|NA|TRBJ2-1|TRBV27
TGTGCCAGCAGTTTTGGAAATGAGCAGTTCTTC
CASSFGNEQFF
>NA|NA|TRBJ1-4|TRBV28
TGTGCCAGCAGTTTATCCCGCTTTAATGAAAAACTGTTTTTT
CASSLSRFNEKLFF
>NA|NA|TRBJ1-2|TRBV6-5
TGTGCCAGCAGTTTGGGACGCTCCTATGGCTACACCTTC
CASSLGRSYGYTF
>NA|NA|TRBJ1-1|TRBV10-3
TGTGCCATCAGTGAGTCTGGGGCAGGGGCCTCGACTGAAGCTTTCTTT
CAISESGAGASTEAFF
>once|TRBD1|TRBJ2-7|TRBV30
TGTGCCTGCACAACGGACAGGGATTTGTACGAGCAGTACTTC
CACTTDRDLYEQYF
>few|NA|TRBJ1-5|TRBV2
TGTGCCAGCAAAGTCGAGGGCTGGCAGCCCCAGCATTTT
CASKVEGWQPQHF
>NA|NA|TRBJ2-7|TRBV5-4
TGTGCCAGCAGCTTAGGAGCGGTAGCCACCTACGAGCAGTACTTC
CASSLGAVATYEQYF
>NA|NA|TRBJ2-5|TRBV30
TGTGCCTGGGAGGGTGGTAGCGGATTCCAAGAGACCCAGTACTTC
CAWEGGSGFQETQYF
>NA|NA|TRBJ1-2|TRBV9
TGTGCCAGCAGCGTAGAGGGGGAAGCTAGCTATGGCTACACCTTC
CASSVEGEASYGYTF
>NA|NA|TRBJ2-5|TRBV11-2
TGTGCCAGCAGCTTAACAGAGACCCAGTACTTC
CASSLTETQYF
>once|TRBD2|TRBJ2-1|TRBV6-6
TGTGCCAGCAGTCCCCTTGCGGGAGGGTACAATGAGCAGTTCTTC
CASSPLAGGYNEQFF
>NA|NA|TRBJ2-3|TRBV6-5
TGTGCCAGCAGTTACGGGACACCTACCAGCACAGATACGCAGTATTTT
CASSYGTPTSTDTQYF